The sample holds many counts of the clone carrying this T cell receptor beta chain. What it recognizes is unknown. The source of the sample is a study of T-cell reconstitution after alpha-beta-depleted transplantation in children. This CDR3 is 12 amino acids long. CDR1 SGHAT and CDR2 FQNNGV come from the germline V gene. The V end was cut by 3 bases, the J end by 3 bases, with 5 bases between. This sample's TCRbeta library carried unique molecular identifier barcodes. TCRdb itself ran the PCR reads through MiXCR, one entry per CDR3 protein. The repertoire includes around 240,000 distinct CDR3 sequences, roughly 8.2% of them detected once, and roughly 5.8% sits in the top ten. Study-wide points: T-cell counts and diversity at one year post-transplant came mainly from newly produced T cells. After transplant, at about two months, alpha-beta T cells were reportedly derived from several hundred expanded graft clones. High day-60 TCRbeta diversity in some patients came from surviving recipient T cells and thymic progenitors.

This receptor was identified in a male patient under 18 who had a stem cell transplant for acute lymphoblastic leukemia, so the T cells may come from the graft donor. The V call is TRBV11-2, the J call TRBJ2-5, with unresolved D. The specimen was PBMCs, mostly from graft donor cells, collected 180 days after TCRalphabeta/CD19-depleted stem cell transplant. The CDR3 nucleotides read TGTGCCAGCAGCTTTGGCAAAGAGACCCAGTACTTC. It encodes CASSFGKETQYF.